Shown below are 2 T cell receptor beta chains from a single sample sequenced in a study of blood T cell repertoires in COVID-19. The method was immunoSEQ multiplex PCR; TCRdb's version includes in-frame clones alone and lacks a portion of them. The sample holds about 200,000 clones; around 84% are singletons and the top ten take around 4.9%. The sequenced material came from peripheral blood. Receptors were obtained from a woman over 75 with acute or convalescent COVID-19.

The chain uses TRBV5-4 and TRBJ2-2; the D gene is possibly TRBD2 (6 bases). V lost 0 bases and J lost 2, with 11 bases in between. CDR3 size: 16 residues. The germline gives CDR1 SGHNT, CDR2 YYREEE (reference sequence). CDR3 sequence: CASSLAGGYNTGELFF. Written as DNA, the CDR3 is TGTGCCAGCAGCTTGGCCGGAGGGTACAACACCGGGGAGCTGTTTTTT. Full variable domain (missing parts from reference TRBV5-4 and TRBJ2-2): ETGVTQSPTHLIKTRGQQVTLRCSSQSGHNTVSWYQQALGQGPQFIFQYYREEENGRGNFPPRFSGLQFPNYSSELNVNALELDDSALYLCASSLAGGYNTGELFFGEGSRLTVL.

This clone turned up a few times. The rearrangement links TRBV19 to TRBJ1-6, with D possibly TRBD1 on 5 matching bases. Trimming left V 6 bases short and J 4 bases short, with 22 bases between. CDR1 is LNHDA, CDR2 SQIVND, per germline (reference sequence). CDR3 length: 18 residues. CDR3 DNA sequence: TGTGCCAGTAGACCTGATACGGGGGGGAGACTTTATAATTCACCCCTCCACTTT. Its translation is CASRPDTGGRLYNSPLHF.